A selection of T cell receptor beta chains follows, all from one sample in a study of shared clonotypes between healthy human individuals. TCRdb's copy holds only in-frame clones and misses some; the assay was immunoSEQ multiplex PCR. The sample has roughly 2.2 million clones, 85% to 95% seen once. Sequencing input: naive CD4+ T cells from PBMCs. These receptors were taken from a man aged 18 to 30 in good health. Some clones in this sample may be carry-over from other donors' samples. Both conserved end residues are part of each CDR3. The D gene is left open where the match is weak. Size values are once, few and many counts, or a class for expanded clones, and some rows have none.

>TRBJ1-1|.|TRBV9|few
TGTGCCAGCAGCGTAGGTTCCGCGAACACTGAAGCTTTCTTT
CASSVGSANTEAFF
>TRBJ1-2|.|TRBV5-1|.
TGCGCCAGCAGTTGGGGGGCAGAAGCGTATGGCTACACCTTC
CASSWGAEAYGYTF
>TRBJ2-5|TRBD2|TRBV13|.
TGTGCCAGCAGCTTAGGGCAGGGAGGGGAGACCCAGTACTTC
CASSLGQGGETQYF
>TRBJ1-5|.|TRBV29-1|few
TGCAGCGTAAGGGCTGGGAGCGATCAGCCCCAGCATTTT
CSVRAGSDQPQHF
>TRBJ1-3|TRBD1|TRBV9|.
TGTGCCAGCAGCGTGGGGACAGGCTTCTCTGGAAACACCATATATTTT
CASSVGTGFSGNTIYF
>TRBJ1-2|.|TRBV5-1|.
TGCGCCAGCAGCCAGACCACAGGGAGCTATGGCTACACCTTC
CASSQTTGSYGYTF
>TRBJ2-7|TRBD2|TRBV7-8|.
TGTGCCAGCAGCTTCACGAGTGGCGGGAGGACTGCAGGCTACGAGCAGTACTTC
CASSFTSGGRTAGYEQYF
>TRBJ2-7|.|TRBV9|.
TGTGCCAGCAGCGTAGCTCACAGCTACGAGCAGTACTTC
CASSVAHSYEQYF
>TRBJ1-3|.|TRBV7-2|few
TGTGCCAGCACCCCTCCAGGGCGATACTCTGGAAACACCATATATTTT
CASTPPGRYSGNTIYF
>TRBJ1-2|.|TRBV5-4|.
TGTGCCAGCGCCCCCTCCCCGGGCTATGGCTACACCTTC
CASAPSPGYGYTF
>TRBJ1-1|.|TRBV10-3|.
TGTGCCATCAGTGCAGATTACTCTGAAGCTTTCTTT
CAISADYSEAFF
>TRBJ2-1|.|TRBV27|.
TGTGCCAGCAGCACCGGAGCGGCACGGATGGAGCAGTTCTTC
CASSTGAARMEQFF
>TRBJ1-1|TRBD1|TRBV2|.
TGTGCCAGCAGGGGGGACAGGGGGCGGTTTTCTGAAGCTTTCTTT
CASRGDRGRFSEAFF
>TRBJ2-5|.|TRBV7-3|.
TGTGCCAGCAGCCACGGCCAGGGGCGGTGGGAGACCCAGTACTTC
CASSHGQGRWETQYF
>TRBJ2-1|TRBD2|TRBV28|.
TGTGCCAGCAGTTTAGGCCGGCGACTAGCTAGTGAGCAGTTCTTC
CASSLGRRLASEQFF
>TRBJ1-4|.|TRBV28|.
TGTGCCAGCAGTTTACAGGGAGCTGAAAAACTGTTTTTT
CASSLQGAEKLFF
>TRBJ2-2|TRBD1|TRBV5-4|.
TGTGCCAGCACCGAGGACAGGGTCGGCACCGGGGAGCTGTTTTTT
CASTEDRVGTGELFF
>TRBJ2-1|.|TRBV6-5|.
TGTGCCAGCAGTTACTCTATGACATCAGGGCATGAGCAGTTCTTC
CASSYSMTSGHEQFF
>TRBJ1-2|.|TRBV9|.
TGTGCCAGCAGCGTAGGTCCCGGACGAGAAGCTAACTATGGCTACACCTTC
CASSVGPGREANYGYTF